This T cell receptor (beta chain) was observed in a study of identifying expanded T cells in peripheral blood. Overall study results and limits: Across healthy donors, higher total template counts meant significantly greater roughly 2-week count variance.

During the collection period, no donor immune events like infections were recorded. TCRdb's table, derived via immunoSEQ multiplex PCR, lists solely in-frame clones and lacks some. The sample has some 65,000 clones; over 80% are singletons. Comment on this clone: What it recognizes is unknown.

The CDR3 length is 16 residues. Germline V gene lookup returns CDR1 KGHSH and CDR2 LQKENI. V lost 3 bases and J 2 bases, leaving 14 bases between the germline ends. Sequencing was done on a sample of blood. The sequence was collected from a person aged 18 to 75 in good health. The gene calls are TRBV18 and TRBJ2-1; a weak D match, TRBD1 (5 bases). As DNA, the CDR3 is TGTGCCAGCTCACCCTTGGCCCCAGGGACCTACAATGAGCAGTTCTTC. Translating it yields CASSPLAPGTYNEQFF.